The TCR beta chain described here comes from a study of blood T cell repertoires in COVID-19. In the source study's methods: Amplification from reference gene primers served as the basis for estimated nucleated cell counts. This table comes from immunoSEQ multiplex PCR, and its TCRdb copy is limited to in-frame clones, with some not included. The V and J calls and the clone size are those of that table, but D and trimming were determined from the DNA. The data contain roughly 320,000 clones, around 84% of them singletons. Ages ranged from roughly 18 to 100 years, with residence in about 24 US areas. The material sequenced was PBMCs or T cells enriched from blood (not recorded which). This TCR was sampled from a man younger than 40 who had recovered from COVID-19.

The CDR3 protein is CASSPSLYRTETTYGYTF. CDR3 nucleotides: TGTGCCAGCTCACCAAGCCTCTACCGGACAGAAACCACCTATGGCTACACCTTC. V and J are TRBV18 and TRBJ1-2, with D possibly TRBD1 on 6 matching bases. Germline values: CDR1 KGHSH, CDR2 LQKENI. V lost 2 bases and J 4 bases, leaving 23 bases between the germline ends. The CDR3 is 18 amino acids.